A selection of T cell receptor beta chains follows, all from one sample in a study of neurological immune-mediated disorders. MiXCR was run by TCRdb on the 5' RACE reads, yielding one entry per CDR3 protein. The table includes 59,000 or so distinct CDR3 sequences, over 9.5% detected once. Sequenced sample: PBMCs. These TCRs come from a woman in her sixties or seventies with HTLV-1-associated myelopathy (HAM/TSP). Each CDR3 is given with its conserved first and last residue. Fields, in order: J gene, V gene, D gene, clone size, CDR3 DNA, CDR3 protein. The D gene is left open where the match is weak. Clone size, where shown, is once, few, many, or a class for clones that have expanded.

TRBJ1-1,TRBV9,TRBD1,many,TGTGCCAGCAGCGTAGACCCCGGGACAGACTACACTGAAGCTTTCTTT,CASSVDPGTDYTEAFF
TRBJ2-2,TRBV7-2,.,.,TGTGCCAGCAGCCCCCGGGACTTCGCCGGGGAGCTGTCTTTT,CASSPRDFAGELSF
TRBJ2-2,TRBV5-1,.,.,TGCGCCAGCAGCGGGGGGACGAACACCGGGGAGCTGTTTTTT,CASSGGTNTGELFF
TRBJ1-1,TRBV12-3/TRBV12-4,.,many,TGTGCCAGCAGTTGGCAGGGTGTGAACACTGAAGCTTTCTTT,CASSWQGVNTEAFF
TRBJ2-5,TRBV7-9,TRBD1,many,TGTGCCAGCAGCCCCTTCCGGGACAGGGGGGAGACCCAGTACTTC,CASSPFRDRGETQYF
TRBJ2-1,TRBV2,TRBD2,many,TGTGCCAGCAGAGGGACTAGCGGGATACTTGGGGGTGAGCAGTTCTTC,CASRGTSGILGGEQFF
TRBJ1-5,TRBV20-1,.,many,TGCAGTGCTAGAGGAGGTGTTAAAGATCGGGGGCTTCAGCCCCAGCATTTT,CSARGGVKDRGLQPQHF
TRBJ2-7,TRBV20-1,.,few,TGCAGTGCTGAGGACCTCGGGCCCTACGAGCAGTACTTC,CSAEDLGPYEQYF
TRBJ2-1,TRBV20-1,TRBD2,many,TGCAGTGCTAGAGGGGCGGGAGGGCCAGGTAATGAGCAGTTCTTC,CSARGAGGPGNEQFF
TRBJ2-3,TRBV25-1,TRBD2,.,TGTGCCAGCAGTGACAATAGCGGGCGAGGGGATACGCAGTATTTT,CASSDNSGRGDTQYF
TRBJ2-2,TRBV5-1,.,many,TGCGCCTCCCAGCCGGGCCCAGGAGGGACCGGGGAGCTGTTTTTT,CASQPGPGGTGELFF
TRBJ1-2,TRBV9,.,many,TGTGCCAGCAGCGTAGTTCGGGGCGGCTACACCTTC,CASSVVRGGYTF
TRBJ2-3,TRBV5-1,TRBD2,many,TGCGCCAGCAGCTTCGAGCGGGGGATCGGCACAGATACGCAGTATTTT,CASSFERGIGTDTQYF
TRBJ1-3,TRBV11-2,.,many,TGTGCCAGCAGCCGCGTCGAGGGTTTAGGAAACACCATATATTTT,CASSRVEGLGNTIYF
TRBJ1-5,TRBV5-1,TRBD1,many,TGCGCCAGCAGTCCCGGGACAGGGGAATATCAGCCCCAGCATTTT,CASSPGTGEYQPQHF
TRBJ2-1,TRBV20-1,.,many,TGCAGTGCTAGTCAACCGGGCTTGGGGGTCAATGAGCAGTTCTTC,CSASQPGLGVNEQFF
TRBJ1-2,TRBV18,.,many,TGTGCCAGCTCACCGAGCAGGGGTAACTATGGCTACACCTTC,CASSPSRGNYGYTF
TRBJ1-1,TRBV19,TRBD1,many,TGTGCCAGTATGGGACAGCTGAACACTGAAGCTTTCTTT,CASMGQLNTEAFF
TRBJ2-3,TRBV15,TRBD2,many,TGTGCCACCAGCAGCGTGGCTAGCGGGAGAAAGTTAGCAGATACGCAGTATTTT,CATSSVASGRKLADTQYF
TRBJ1-5,TRBV6-1,.,many,TGTGCCAGCAGAGACAGCTATAGCAATCAGCCCCAGCATTTT,CASRDSYSNQPQHF
TRBJ1-2,TRBV6-1,.,many,TGTGCCAGCCAAAATCTTTCTAACTATGGCTACACCTTC,CASQNLSNYGYTF
TRBJ2-7,TRBV24-1,TRBD1,many,TGTGCCACCAGTGATCCCGGGACAGTGGGGTACTTC,CATSDPGTVGYF
TRBJ2-7,TRBV20-1,.,many,TGCAGTGCTAGAGCCTGGGGGACCTACGAGCAGTACTTC,CSARAWGTYEQYF
TRBJ2-7,TRBV12-3/TRBV12-4,.,many,TGTGCCAGCAGTTTAGCGCTAAGGGGGGCGGGCTACGAGCAGTACTTC,CASSLALRGAGYEQYF
TRBJ2-7,TRBV20-1,TRBD1,.,TGCAGTGCAAACCGGGACAGGGGGCAATCCTACGAGCAGTACTTC,CSANRDRGQSYEQYF
TRBJ1-2,TRBV5-1,TRBD1,many,TGCGCCAGCAGATTCACAGGGGGCGAGAACTATGGCTACACCTTC,CASRFTGGENYGYTF
TRBJ2-2,TRBV25-1,.,many,TGTGCCAGCAGTGATGAGCGGGTGACCACCGGGGAGCTGTTTTTT,CASSDERVTTGELFF
TRBJ2-1,TRBV10-1,.,.,TGCGCCAGCAGTGAGGCCAAGGAGGGCCTTTACAATGAGCAGTTCTTC,CASSEAKEGLYNEQFF
TRBJ2-5,TRBV28,.,many,TGTGCCAGCAGTAGGCCGGGGTTAGCGGAAGAGACCCAGTACTTC,CASSRPGLAEETQYF
TRBJ2-7,TRBV6-5,TRBD1,many,TGTGCCAGCACCCCCATTCGGACAGGGGGCGTCGAGCAGTACTTC,CASTPIRTGGVEQYF
TRBJ2-7,TRBV4-1,.,many,TGCGCCAGCAGCCAAGACCAGGGATCCTACGAGCAGTACTTC,CASSQDQGSYEQYF
TRBJ2-1,TRBV20-1,TRBD2,many,TGCAGTGCTAGACTAGCGGGAGTGATTACACTGAATGAGCAGTTCTTC,CSARLAGVITLNEQFF
TRBJ2-1,TRBV24-1,.,many,TGTGCCACCAGTGGCATAGCATACAATGAGCAGTTCTTC,CATSGIAYNEQFF
TRBJ1-5,TRBV29-1,TRBD1,many,TGCAGCGTTGCTAAGGGGACAGATAGCAATCAGCCCCAGCATTTT,CSVAKGTDSNQPQHF
TRBJ2-1,TRBV5-1,TRBD2,many,TGCGCCAGCAGCTTGGTGGGAGGGCAGGTTGAGCAGTTCTTC,CASSLVGGQVEQFF
TRBJ2-1,TRBV29-1,TRBD2,many,TGCAGCGCCTCGGGAGGTTCCTACAATGAGCAGTTCTTC,CSASGGSYNEQFF
TRBJ2-6,TRBV24-1,.,once,TGTGCCACCAGTGATGACCCGTTGGTGCAGGTCGTATCCAACGTCCTGACTTTC,CATSDDPLVQVVSNVLTF